The 32 T cell receptor beta chains below come from one sample, sequenced in a study of neurological immune-mediated disorders. TCRdb re-called the 5' RACE reads through MiXCR, storing one row per CDR3 protein. The repertoire holds some 57,000 distinct CDR3 sequences, with more than 4% as singletons. The sample taken for sequencing was PBMCs. The receptors come from a woman in her fifties or sixties with multiple sclerosis.

This clonotype was found many times. The chain carries TRBV5-1 and TRBJ2-1; TRBD1 or TRBD2 may be the D gene (6 bases each). Per germline, CDR1 SGHRS and CDR2 YFSETQ. This CDR3 comprises 14 residues. V was trimmed by 6 bases and J by 8 bases, leaving 18 bases between them. The CDR3 nucleotides are TGCGCCAGCAAGATAAGTGGGGGGCAAGATGAGCAGTTCTTC. It is translated as CASKISGGQDEQFF.

This clonotype was detected many times. The J gene is TRBJ1-5, the V gene TRBV12-3 or TRBV12-4, with D possibly matching TRBD1 (5 bases). This CDR3 contains 15 residues. The V end was cut by 3 bases, the J end by 2 bases, with 11 bases between. The chain's CDR3 is CASSFIGGGNQPQHF. In DNA form, the CDR3 reads TGTGCCAGCAGTTTCATCGGGGGAGGCAATCAGCCCCAGCATTTT.

Ten or more counts support this clonotype. The DNA for the CDR3 is TGCGCCAGCAGCCAGGCCCCCCAGGGGTTCGACACAGATACGCAGTATTTT. Residues: CASSQAPQGFDTDTQYF. The chain is built from TRBV4-1 and TRBJ2-3, with D perhaps TRBD1 (6 bases). The germline V gene encodes CDR1 MGHRA and CDR2 YSYEKL. Trimming cost V 3 bases and J 2 bases, with 18 bases left between them. The CDR3 length is 17 residues.

This clonotype was seen at least ten times. The chain carries TRBV6-2 or TRBV6-3 and TRBJ2-1, with TRBD2 matching 13 bases. Trimming took 4 bases from V and 10 from J; bases not matched to a gene: 7. CDR1 is MNHEY and CDR2 is SVGEGT in the germline V gene. There are 15 residues in the CDR3. CDR3 protein: CASSLTSGGLGEQFF. DNA of the CDR3: TGTGCCAGCAGTTTGACTAGCGGGGGGCTAGGGGAGCAGTTCTTC.

This clonotype was counted at least ten times. The chain has TRBV15 and TRBJ2-7; 12 bases are shared with TRBD2. J gave up 3 bases and V 0 bases, and 0 bases lay outside the gene matches. This CDR3 region has 15 residues. Germline V lookup: CDR1 LNHNV, CDR2 YYDKDF (reference sequence). The CDR3 loop reads CATSRELAGGYEQYF. In nucleotides, the CDR3 is TGTGCCACCAGCAGAGAACTAGCGGGGGGCTACGAGCAGTACTTC.

This clonotype was counted at least ten times. The J gene is TRBJ2-3, the V gene TRBV20-1, with a possible D match to TRBD1 (6 bases). The length of the CDR3 is 11 residues. Germline V CDR1 and CDR2: DFQATT, SNEGSKA (reference sequence). Trimming left V 8 bases short and J 9 bases short, with 15 bases between. The CDR3 DNA sequence: TGCAGTCCCGAGCAGGGGAAGACGCAGTATTTT. Its translation is CSPEQGKTQYF.

The sample holds many counts of this clonotype. This chain joins TRBV12-3 or TRBV12-4 and TRBJ1-5; D is unresolved. V was shortened by 3 bases and J by 4 bases, with 7 bases between the two germline ends. This CDR3 comprises 13 residues. The CDR3 bases are TGTGCCAGCAGTTTGGACCCAAATCAGCCCCAGCATTTT. It encodes CASSLDPNQPQHF.

The table lists this clonotype with many counts. This chain uses TRBV20-1 with TRBJ1-1; TRBD1 matches 10 bases. The junction had 7 bases not matched to a gene; V was cut back by 5 bases and J by 4 bases. The V gene's germline CDR1 is DFQATT and CDR2 SNEGSKA (reference sequence). The CDR3 extends over 14 amino acids. Here the CDR3 reads CSALRDRGGTEAFF. As DNA, the CDR3 is TGCAGTGCTTTACGGGACAGGGGAGGCACTGAAGCTTTCTTT.

This clonotype has at least ten counts. This rearrangement joins TRBV12-3 or TRBV12-4 to TRBJ1-1; possible D gene TRBD1, 6 bases. This CDR3 comprises 15 residues. The V end lost 1 base, the J end lost 4 bases, and 13 bases lay between the germline ends. The CDR3 is CASSLGWGGGTEAFF. DNA of the CDR3: TGTGCCAGCAGTTTAGGATGGGGGGGCGGCACTGAAGCTTTCTTT.

This clonotype has ten or more counts. The chain couples TRBV20-1 to TRBJ2-1; D is undetermined. Germline loops: CDR1 DFQATT, CDR2 SNEGSKA (reference sequence). The CDR3 length is 11 residues. V shed 2 bases and J shed 4 bases, with 3 bases lying between them. CDR3 in amino acids: CSARWYNEQFF. Written as DNA, the CDR3 is TGCAGTGCTAGATGGTACAATGAGCAGTTCTTC.

This clonotype was detected many times. The chain couples TRBV7-8 to TRBJ2-7; 9 bases align to TRBD1. With 5 bases clipped from V and 6 bases from J, the junction kept 5 bases outside the gene matches. Germline V CDR1 and CDR2: SGHVS, FQNEAQ. CDR3 length: 13 residues. The CDR3 nucleotides read TGTGCCAGCAGCGTTAACAGGGGGCGCGAGCAGTACTTC. Amino acids: CASSVNRGREQYF.

This clonotype was recorded at least ten times. This chain connects TRBV5-1 to TRBJ2-3; D ambiguous. CDR3 length: 13 amino acids. Germline CDR1 is SGHRS and CDR2 is YFSETQ. V lost 4 bases, J lost 6 bases, and 12 bases lay in between. This chain's CDR3 is CASSPGTADTQYF. The DNA for the CDR3 is TGCGCCAGCAGCCCCGGAACAGCGGATACGCAGTATTTT.

This clonotype was found many times. This chain uses TRBV20-1 with TRBJ2-7; D remains unclear. Germline lookup yields CDR1 DFQATT and CDR2 SNEGSKA (reference sequence). The CDR3 runs to 12 residues. Deletions cut 0 bases from V and 4 bases from J, with 7 bases between. This CDR3 is CSAREWEYEQYV. The CDR3, as DNA: TGCAGTGCTAGAGAATGGGAATACGAGCAGTACGTC.

This clonotype was observed many times. The chain couples TRBV28 to TRBJ2-1; 11 nucleotides align to TRBD2. This CDR3 spans 15 amino acids. The ends lost 3 bases at V and 8 bases at J; junction bases unmatched: 6. The germline V gene encodes CDR1 MDHEN and CDR2 SYDVKM. CDR3 amino acids: CASSLLAGGKDEQFF. CDR3 nucleotide sequence: TGTGCCAGCAGTTTGCTAGCGGGGGGAAAAGATGAGCAGTTCTTC.

The sample holds many counts of this clonotype. This chain links TRBV5-1 with TRBJ2-4; 11 bases match TRBD2. The germline V gene has CDR1 SGHRS and CDR2 YFSETQ. CDR3 length: 14 residues. Trimming removed 5 bases from V and 6 bases from J; junction bases left unmatched: 4. The CDR3 region is CASRPGTSGNIQYF. The CDR3 region has the DNA TGCGCCAGCAGACCCGGGACTAGCGGAAACATTCAGTACTTC.

This clonotype was counted a few times. Likely a read error: the CDR3 ends without its conserved phenylalanine or tryptophan. The V and J genes are TRBV5-6 and TRBJ1-1; perhaps TRBD1 as D (5 bases). The CDR3 runs 12 residues. Germline V gene data show CDR1 as SGHDT and CDR2 as YYEEEE. V was pared by 6 bases and J by 7 bases, with 13 bases between. DNA for the CDR3: TGTGCCAGCACCTCTGGGGGAGGTGAAGCTTTCATT. Its translation is CASTSGGGEAFI.

This clonotype was detected only a few times. V usage is TRBV7-2 and J usage is TRBJ2-7, with D perhaps given as TRBD1 or TRBD2 (5 bases each). Between the trimmed V and J ends, which lost 2 bases and 2 bases, there was a span of 16 bases. Germline-derived CDR1 and CDR2 are SGHTA and FQGNSA. The CDR3 is 16 residues long. CDR3 in DNA: TGTGCCAGCAGCTTATTAGATGGGGGAAAGACCTACGAGCAGTACTTC. Residues: CASSLLDGGKTYEQYF.

This clonotype turned up a few times. Possible read error: a much larger clone is one base away. The chain uses TRBV6-5 and TRBJ2-3, with TRBD1 matching over 7 bases. The CDR3 is 13 amino acids. The V segment lost 6 bases and the J segment 5 bases; nucleotides outside the gene matches: 5. Germline V CDR1 and CDR2: MNHEY, SVGAGI. CDR3: CASRTGYGDTQYF. The CDR3 DNA reads as TGTGCCAGCAGGACAGGGTATGGAGATACGCAGTATTTT.

As concerns this clonotype: This may stem from a read error, because a much larger clone lies one nucleotide away. The chain joins TRBV28 to TRBJ2-3, with a tentative D call TRBD2 (6 bases). Looked up from germline, CDR1 is MDHEN and CDR2 is SYDVKM. The CDR3 is 16 amino acids. V was trimmed by 6 bases and J by 2 bases, leaving 18 bases between them. The CDR3 reads CASSKGRPSNTDTQYF. For the CDR3, the DNA is TGTGCCAGCAGCAAAGGGAGGCCCAGCAACACAGATACGCAGTATTTT.

Many counts were recorded for this clonotype. J is TRBJ1-1 and V is TRBV4-3; D is possibly TRBD1 (6 bases). The germline V and J ends were trimmed by 0 bases and 1 base, with 12 bases remaining between them. Per germline, CDR1 LGHNA and CDR2 YSLEER. There are 16 residues in the CDR3. The CDR3 coding sequence is TGCGCCAGCAGCCAAGATTCGGGGGCGCCGAACACTGAAGCTTTCTTT. It is translated as CASSQDSGAPNTEAFF.

This clonotype was counted many times. This sequence joins TRBV5-1 and TRBJ1-1, with D possibly being TRBD1 (5 bases). Germline V lookup: CDR1 SGHRS, CDR2 YFSETQ. V was shortened by 1 base and J by 1 base, with 11 bases between the two germline ends. CDR3 length equals 15 residues. The CDR3 region is CASSLYRTANTEAFF. Here the CDR3 DNA reads TGCGCCAGCAGCTTGTACAGGACCGCGAACACTGAAGCTTTCTTT.

V is TRBV4-2 and J is TRBJ2-7; the D is unclear. The germline V gene encodes CDR1 LGHNA and CDR2 YNFKEQ. Trimming pared 0 bases from V and 5 bases from J, leaving 11 bases between. CDR3 size: 14 residues. CDR3 region: CASSQEGSLDEQYF. CDR3 in DNA: TGTGCCAGCAGCCAAGAGGGAAGTCTCGACGAGCAGTACTTC.

This clonotype appeared many times. The rearrangement joins TRBV28 to TRBJ2-2; 9 bases align to TRBD2. This CDR3 contains 15 residues. Germline V gene sequence: CDR1 MDHEN, CDR2 SYDVKM. V lost 6 bases to trimming and J lost 0 bases; unmatched junction nucleotides: 2. CDR3 amino acids: CASRGTSPNTGELFF. The CDR3 bases are TGTGCCAGCAGAGGGACTAGCCCGAACACCGGGGAGCTGTTTTTT.

About this clonotype: Mismatch with germline at one junction end may stem from a read error. V usage is TRBV10-3 and J usage is TRBJ1-6; 8 bases match TRBD1. There are 15 residues in the CDR3. Germline CDR1 reads ENHRY; CDR2 reads SYGVKD. The CDR3 coding sequence is TGTGCCATCAGTGTCGAGGACAGGGTCGGTTCACCCCTCAACTTT. Its translation: CAISVEDRVGSPLNF.

This clonotype was detected many times. A read error is possible here, since a much larger clone lies one base away. This chain connects TRBV10-3 to TRBJ2-7; D is possibly TRBD2 (5 bases). The CDR3 has 12 amino acids. V was shortened by 11 bases and J by 4 bases, with 15 bases between the two germline ends. Germline CDR1 reads ENHRY; CDR2 reads SYGVKD. The CDR3 DNA sequence: TGTGCCGCCACGGGAAAGGGATACGAGCAGTACTTC. Amino acid sequence: CAATGKGYEQYF.

This clonotype was seen repeatedly, ten times or more. The rearrangement uses TRBV5-1 and TRBJ2-1; TRBD2 aligns across 10 bases. The germline V gene encodes CDR1 SGHRS and CDR2 YFSETQ. V was clipped by 3 bases and J by 6 bases; unmatched bases: 9. The CDR3 has 16 residues. The CDR3 region has the DNA TGCGCCAGCAGCTCTCCCGGGACTAGCGAGGTCAATGAGCAGTTCTTC. It specifies CASSSPGTSEVNEQFF.

This clonotype has ten or more counts. The V call is TRBV29-1, the J call TRBJ1-4, with a weak D call TRBD1 (6 bases). The V and J ends lost 6 bases and 10 bases respectively, with 15 bases between them. Germline CDR1 and CDR2: SQVTM and ANQGSEA. This CDR3 has 12 residues. The CDR3 protein is CSVGREGGKLFF. The CDR3 coding sequence is TGCAGCGTCGGGCGGGAGGGGGGAAAACTGTTTTTT. Filled out from reference TRBV29-1 and TRBJ1-4, the complete variable domain reads SAVISQKPSRDICQRGTSLTIQCQVDSQVTMMFWYRQQPGQSLTLIATANQGSEATYESGFVIDKFPISRPNLTFSTLTVSNMSPEDSSIYLCSVGREGGKLFFGSGTQLSVL.

At least ten counts were recorded for this clonotype. V and J are TRBV10-3 and TRBJ1-1, with D maybe TRBD1 (5 bases). The V gene lost 2 bases and the J gene lost 10 bases, with 17 bases spanning the gap. Germline CDR1 ENHRY, CDR2 SYGVKD. The CDR3 sequence is 14 residues long. The CDR3 DNA sequence: TGTGCCATCAGTGAGGGGCAGGGCAGTTTGGGAGCTTTCTTT. This translates into CAISEGQGSLGAFF.

The gene calls are TRBV29-1 and TRBJ1-2, with D possibly being TRBD1 (6 bases). V dropped 3 bases and J dropped 8 bases, with 19 bases sitting between them. The CDR3 has 14 amino acids. Germline lookup yields CDR1 SQVTM and CDR2 ANQGSEA. The CDR3 DNA reads as TGCAGCGTTGAGCTCTCCGAGGGGGGCAAGGGCTACACCTTC. Amino acids: CSVELSEGGKGYTF.

This clonotype was seen repeatedly, ten times or more. The chain uses TRBV10-3 and TRBJ2-5, with D perhaps matching TRBD1 (5 bases). V was pared by 9 bases and J by 5 bases, with 19 bases between. Germline V gene data show CDR1 as ENHRY and CDR2 as SYGVKD. CDR3 length: 14 residues. DNA of the CDR3: TGTGCCATAGCCGATACCCAGGGTCAGGAGACCCAGTACTTC. As protein: CAIADTQGQETQYF.

This clonotype has at least ten counts. The chain joins TRBV14 to TRBJ1-1, with D tentatively TRBD1 (6 bases). This CDR3 is 16 amino acids long. Looked up from germline, CDR1 is SGHDN and CDR2 is FVKESK. Trimming cost V 0 bases and J 2 bases, with 13 bases left between them. The chain's CDR3 is CASSQEVGGFNTEAFF. CDR3 nucleotide sequence: TGTGCCAGCAGCCAAGAAGTCGGGGGCTTTAACACTGAAGCTTTCTTT.

This clonotype was observed at least ten times. The J gene is TRBJ2-7, the V gene TRBV4-2; the D gene is possibly TRBD1 (7 bases). Trimming took off 4 bases at V and 5 bases at J, with 24 bases between the two ends. The CDR3 contains 17 residues. Germline assignment: CDR1 LGHNA and CDR2 YNFKEQ. CDR3 loop: CASSRFQRRQGEDEQYF. Written as DNA, the CDR3 is TGTGCCAGCAGCCGATTTCAAAGACGGCAGGGGGAGGACGAGCAGTACTTC.